The 8 T cell receptor beta chains reported below all come from one sample, sequenced in a study of response to subunit inactivated influenza vaccine (dated by TCRdb to the late 2010s). The method behind the library was RT-PCR. TCRdb records Illumina HiSeq 2500 as the sequencer. TCRdb trimmed public reads at Q25 via fastp, called clones via MiXCR and kept in-frame beta chains. Identical CDR3 proteins give one entry, which carries the most common genes and DNA. This sample has approximately 500,000 distinct CDR3 sequences in its table, and roughly 13% of those were observed once. The ten largest clonotypes hold around 13% of the sample. Explained via the paper, the time point label denotes: 45 days after influenza vaccine administration. The sequencing used PBMCs from blood, collected 45 days after vaccination. These receptor sequences come from a man aged 50 to 60 who received an inactivated influenza vaccine. Donor details come from another sample of the same person, matched by shared clones.

This chain connects TRBV5-6 to TRBJ1-2; TRBD1 matches at 10 bases. Looked up from germline, CDR1 is SGHDT and CDR2 is YYEEEE. This CDR3 is built from 14 residues. V lost 4 bases to trimming and J lost 4 bases; unmatched junction nucleotides: 4. The CDR3 nucleotides are TGTGCCAGCAGCCGGGACAGGGGACTCTATGGCTACACCTTC. Protein: CASSRDRGLYGYTF.

The chain links TRBV7-9 to TRBJ2-1; 7 bases fit TRBD2. The CDR3 is 14 residues long. Germline V gives CDR1 SEHNR, CDR2 FQNEAQ (reference sequence). With 7 bases clipped from V and 6 bases from J, the junction kept 9 bases outside the gene matches. DNA for the CDR3: TGTGCCAGCACACTCCCTAGCGGTCGCAATGAGCAGTTCTTC. As protein: CASTLPSGRNEQFF.

This clonotype was seen more than once but under ten times. This chain connects TRBV24-1 to TRBJ2-3; D unresolved. V lost 3 bases to trimming and J lost 4 bases, with 7 bases between them. CDR3 size: 13 residues. Germline CDR1 reads KGHDR; CDR2 reads SFDVKD. The DNA for the CDR3 is TGTGCCACCAGTGATCCTTTGGCAGATACGCAGTATTTT. Protein: CATSDPLADTQYF.

The chain has TRBV5-1 and TRBJ2-3; 7 positions match TRBD2. Germline V gene lookup returns CDR1 SGHRS and CDR2 YFSETQ. This CDR3 comprises 14 residues. V lost 4 bases and J lost 2; bases outside the gene matches: 4. CDR3 sequence: CASSTSGATDTQYF. CDR3 DNA: TGCGCCAGCAGCACAAGCGGGGCCACAGATACGCAGTATTTT.

V usage is TRBV7-2 and J usage is TRBJ2-7, with D hard to call. In germline, CDR1 is SGHTA, CDR2 FQGNSA. Between the trimmed V and J ends, which lost 5 bases and 9 bases, there was a span of 17 bases. CDR3 length: 13 amino acids. The CDR3 coding sequence is TGTGCCAGCAGCCAATCCGGCCCCCGCGGGCAGTACTTC. Protein: CASSQSGPRGQYF.

The table lists this clonotype with a few counts. J is TRBJ2-3 and V is TRBV11-2; TRBD2 agrees at 14 bases. In germline, CDR1 is SGHAT, CDR2 FQNNGV. The CDR3 covers 19 residues. Trimming removed 5 bases from V and 0 bases from J; junction bases left unmatched: 10. CDR3: CASSPGLAGGSSSTDTQYF. CDR3 sequence (DNA): TGTGCCAGCAGCCCCGGACTAGCGGGGGGCTCATCTAGCACAGATACGCAGTATTTT.

The chain employs TRBV12-3 or TRBV12-4 and TRBJ2-7, with 10 nucleotides matching TRBD2. The CDR3 runs to 15 residues. V was clipped by 4 bases and J by 2 bases; unmatched bases: 5. In DNA, the CDR3 is TGTGCCAGCAGTTCGCAAGCGGGAGGGGCCTACGAGCAGTACTTC. Its protein is CASSSQAGGAYEQYF.

This clonotype was observed at least ten times. J is TRBJ2-7 and V is TRBV20-1; tentatively, D is TRBD2 (6 bases). CDR1 DFQATT and CDR2 SNEGSKA come from the germline V gene (reference sequence). V lost 5 bases to trimming and J lost 4 bases, with 9 bases between them. The CDR3 covers 11 residues. The CDR3 reads CSASGGYEQYF. CDR3 sequence (DNA): TGCAGTGCTTCCGGGGGATACGAGCAGTACTTC.